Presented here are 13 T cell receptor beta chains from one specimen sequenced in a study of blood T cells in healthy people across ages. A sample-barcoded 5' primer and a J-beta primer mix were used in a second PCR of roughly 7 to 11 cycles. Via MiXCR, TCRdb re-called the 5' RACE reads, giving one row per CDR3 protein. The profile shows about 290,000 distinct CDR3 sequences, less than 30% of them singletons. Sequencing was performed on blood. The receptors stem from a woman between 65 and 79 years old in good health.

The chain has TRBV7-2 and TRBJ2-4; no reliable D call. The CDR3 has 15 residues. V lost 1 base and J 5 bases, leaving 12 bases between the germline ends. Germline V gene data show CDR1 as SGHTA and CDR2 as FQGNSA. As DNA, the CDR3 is TGTGCCAGCAGCTTAGTATATCTTGGGCAAAACATTCAGTACTTC. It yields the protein CASSLVYLGQNIQYF.

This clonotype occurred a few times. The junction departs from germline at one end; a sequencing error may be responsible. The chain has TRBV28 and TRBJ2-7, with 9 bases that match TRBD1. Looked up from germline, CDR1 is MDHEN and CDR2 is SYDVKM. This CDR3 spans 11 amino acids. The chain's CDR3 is CASSLTRDRVF. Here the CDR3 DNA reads TGTGCCAGCAGTTTGACGCGGGACAGGGTGTTC. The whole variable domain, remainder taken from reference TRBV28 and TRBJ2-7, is DVKVTQSSRYLVKRTGEKVFLECVQDMDHENMFWYRQDPGLGLRLIYFSYDVKMKEKGDIPEGYSVSREKKERFSLILESASTNQTSMYLCASSLTRDRVFGPGTRLTVT.

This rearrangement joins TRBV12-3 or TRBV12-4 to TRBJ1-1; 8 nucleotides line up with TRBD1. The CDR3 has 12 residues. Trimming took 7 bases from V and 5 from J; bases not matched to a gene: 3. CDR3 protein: CASTTGGTEAFF. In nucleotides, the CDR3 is TGTGCCAGCACTACAGGGGGGACTGAAGCTTTCTTT.

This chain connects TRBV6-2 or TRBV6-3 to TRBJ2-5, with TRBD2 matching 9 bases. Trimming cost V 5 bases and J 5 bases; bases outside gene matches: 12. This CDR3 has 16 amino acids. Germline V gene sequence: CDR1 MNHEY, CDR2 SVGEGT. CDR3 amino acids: CASSLGFSGSRETQYF. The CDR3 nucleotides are TGTGCCAGCAGTCTCGGTTTTAGCGGGAGTCGCGAGACCCAGTACTTC.

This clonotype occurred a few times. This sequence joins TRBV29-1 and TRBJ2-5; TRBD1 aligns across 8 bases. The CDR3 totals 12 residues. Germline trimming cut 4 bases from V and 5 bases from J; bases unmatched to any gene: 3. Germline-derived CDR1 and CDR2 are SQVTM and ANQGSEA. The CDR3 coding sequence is TGCAGCGTTGCGACAGGGGATGAGACCCAGTACTTC. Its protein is CSVATGDETQYF.

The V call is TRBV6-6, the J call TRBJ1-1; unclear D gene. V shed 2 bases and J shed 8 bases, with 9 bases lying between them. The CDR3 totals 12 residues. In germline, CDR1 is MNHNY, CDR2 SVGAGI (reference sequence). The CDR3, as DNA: TGTGCCAGCAGTTACGATGAACGAGAAGCTTTCTTT. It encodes CASSYDEREAFF.

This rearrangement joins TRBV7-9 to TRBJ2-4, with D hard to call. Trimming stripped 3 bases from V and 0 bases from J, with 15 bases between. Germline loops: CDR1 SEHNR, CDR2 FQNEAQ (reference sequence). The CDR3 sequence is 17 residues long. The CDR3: CASSLERDVVAKNIQYF. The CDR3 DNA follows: TGTGCCAGCAGCTTGGAAAGAGATGTTGTAGCCAAAAACATTCAGTACTTC.

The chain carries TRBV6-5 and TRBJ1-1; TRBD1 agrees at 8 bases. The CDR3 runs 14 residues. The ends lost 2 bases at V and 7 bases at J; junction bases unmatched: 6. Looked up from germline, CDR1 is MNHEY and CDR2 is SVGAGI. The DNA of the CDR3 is TGTGCCAGCAGTTACCCCAACAGGGGGAGTGAAGCTTTCTTT. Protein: CASSYPNRGSEAFF.

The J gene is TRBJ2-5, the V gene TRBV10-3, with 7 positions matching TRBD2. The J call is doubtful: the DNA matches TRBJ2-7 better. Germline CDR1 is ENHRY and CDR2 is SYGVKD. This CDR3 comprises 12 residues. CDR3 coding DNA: TGTGCCGCGCGGGACTACTCCTACGAGCAGTACTTC. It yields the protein CAARDYSYEQYF.

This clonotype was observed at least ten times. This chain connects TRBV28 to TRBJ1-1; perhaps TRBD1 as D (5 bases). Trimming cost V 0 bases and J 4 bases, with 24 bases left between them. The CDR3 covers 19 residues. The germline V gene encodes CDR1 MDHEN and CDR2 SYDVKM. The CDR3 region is CASSLWGLGRPVSGTEAFF. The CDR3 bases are TGTGCCAGCAGTTTATGGGGACTGGGACGCCCGGTGAGTGGCACTGAAGCTTTCTTT.

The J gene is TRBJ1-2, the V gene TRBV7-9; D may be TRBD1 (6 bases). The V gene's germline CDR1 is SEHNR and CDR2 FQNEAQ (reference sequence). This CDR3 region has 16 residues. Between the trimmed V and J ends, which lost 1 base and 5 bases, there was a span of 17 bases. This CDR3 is CASSLVGTTPLYGYTF. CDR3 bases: TGTGCCAGCAGCTTAGTGGGGACAACTCCTCTATATGGCTACACCTTC.

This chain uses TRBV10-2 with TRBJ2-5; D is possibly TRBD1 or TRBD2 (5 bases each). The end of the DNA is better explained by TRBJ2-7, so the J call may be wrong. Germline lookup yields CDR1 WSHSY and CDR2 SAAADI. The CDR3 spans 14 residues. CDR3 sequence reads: CASSGPGTNYEQYF. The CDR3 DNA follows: TGCGCCAGCAGTGGACCGGGGACCAACTACGAGCAGTACTTC.

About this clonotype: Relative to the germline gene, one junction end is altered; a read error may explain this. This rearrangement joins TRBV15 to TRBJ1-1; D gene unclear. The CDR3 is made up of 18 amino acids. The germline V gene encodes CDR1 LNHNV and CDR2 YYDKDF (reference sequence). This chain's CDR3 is CASSRNFRTGSMNTEAFF. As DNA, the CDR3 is TGTGCCTCCAGCCGTAATTTTAGGACCGGTTCCATGAACACTGAAGCTTTCTTT.